One T cell receptor beta chain is described in this entry. The target antigen is unknown. Control samples were healthy donors' buffy coats. This specimen comes from a study of STAT5B mutations in CD4+ large granular lymphocyte leukemia. Across the whole study: The CDR3 'QG' motif was associated with a particular HLA allele among healthy donors. Study results and limitations: TRBV06-family usage was enriched in top patient clones (8/27) versus controls (2/35).

The survey-level immunoSEQ assay was used. Clones were sequenced by immunoSEQ multiplex PCR, and TCRdb holds only the in-frame ones, with some missing. This table has roughly 48,000 clones, 55% to 75% appearing once. This CDR3 contains 15 residues. Trimming removed 0 bases from V and 2 bases from J, with 9 bases in between. The germline V gene encodes CDR1 SEHNR and CDR2 FQNEAQ (reference sequence). Sequenced sample: CD4+ T cells from blood buffy coats. The chain couples TRBV7-9 to TRBJ2-3; D might be TRBD2 (6 bases). The TCR originated in a human donor in good health. The CDR3 DNA sequence: TGTGCCAGCAGCTTAGCGGGACTCGACACAGATACGCAGTATTTT. Protein: CASSLAGLDTDTQYF.